This is a list of T cell receptor beta chains from one sample in a study of blood T cell repertoires in COVID-19. Produced via immunoSEQ multiplex PCR; TCRdb's table is partial and in-frame only. The sample carries 200,000 to 300,000 clones, 80% to 90% recorded once. Sequencing was performed on PBMCs or T cells enriched from blood (not recorded which). All receptors derive from a man aged 50-60 years who had been exposed to COVID-19. Each CDR3 is given with its conserved first and last residue. The order of the fields is J gene, clone size, D gene, V gene, CDR3 DNA, CDR3 protein. The D gene is left open where the match is weak. A row's size may be missing; if present it is once, few, many or a size class.

j_call: TRBJ1-5; clone_size: NA; d_call: TRBD1; v_call: TRBV2; cdr3_nt: TGTGCCAGCAGTGTTGGACAGGGGAATAGGCCCCAGCATTTT; cdr3_aa: CASSVGQGNRPQHF
j_call: TRBJ2-1; clone_size: NA; d_call: TRBD1; v_call: TRBV9; cdr3_nt: TGTGCCAGCAGCGTAGGGGGACAGACCTACAATGAGCAGTTCTTC; cdr3_aa: CASSVGGQTYNEQFF
j_call: TRBJ1-2; clone_size: NA; d_call: TRBD1; v_call: TRBV7-3; cdr3_nt: TGTGCCAGCAGCCTCCAAGCTCAGGGGGCCTATGGCTACACCTTC; cdr3_aa: CASSLQAQGAYGYTF
j_call: TRBJ1-6; clone_size: NA; d_call: NA; v_call: TRBV11-2; cdr3_nt: TGTGCCAGCAGCTTGAACAGGGCAGATTCACCCCTCCACTTT; cdr3_aa: CASSLNRADSPLHF
j_call: TRBJ1-5; clone_size: NA; d_call: NA; v_call: TRBV2; cdr3_nt: TGTGCCACCCAGGGACAAAGCAATCAGCCCCAGCATTTT; cdr3_aa: CATQGQSNQPQHF
j_call: TRBJ2-2; clone_size: NA; d_call: NA; v_call: TRBV18; cdr3_nt: TGTGCCAGCTCACCCCAACAGAACACCGGGGAGCTGTTTTTT; cdr3_aa: CASSPQQNTGELFF
j_call: TRBJ2-2; clone_size: many; d_call: NA; v_call: TRBV28; cdr3_nt: TGTGCCAGCAGTCCGGGGGGCCTTAACACCGGGGAGCTGTTTTTT; cdr3_aa: CASSPGGLNTGELFF
j_call: TRBJ2-7; clone_size: few; d_call: NA; v_call: TRBV2; cdr3_nt: TGTGCCAGCAGTGAGTTCGGCGGGGGCGGTTTCGAGCAGTACTTC; cdr3_aa: CASSEFGGGGFEQYF
j_call: TRBJ1-5; clone_size: NA; d_call: NA; v_call: TRBV28; cdr3_nt: TGTGCCAGCAGTTCGCGATACAGAGGGCGACCCCAGCATTTT; cdr3_aa: CASSSRYRGRPQHF
j_call: TRBJ2-1; clone_size: NA; d_call: NA; v_call: TRBV7-2; cdr3_nt: TGTGCCAGCAGCTTAGCTGGTAGCGCGAATGAGCAGTTCTTC; cdr3_aa: CASSLAGSANEQFF
j_call: TRBJ1-2; clone_size: NA; d_call: NA; v_call: TRBV5-1; cdr3_nt: TGCGCCAGCAGCTTGGTTAGGGGAAACTATGGCTACACCTTC; cdr3_aa: CASSLVRGNYGYTF
j_call: TRBJ2-1; clone_size: NA; d_call: TRBD2; v_call: TRBV5-4; cdr3_nt: TGTGCCAGCCTGGGGGGGTATCCCGGGAACAATGAGCAGTTCTTC; cdr3_aa: CASLGGYPGNNEQFF
j_call: TRBJ1-1; clone_size: NA; d_call: NA; v_call: TRBV7-9; cdr3_nt: TGTGCCAGCAGCTTGGGCGGCGGGACTGAAGCTTTCTTT; cdr3_aa: CASSLGGGTEAFF
j_call: TRBJ2-3; clone_size: NA; d_call: TRBD2; v_call: TRBV3-1/TRBV3-2; cdr3_nt: TGTGCCAGCAGTCAAGCCTGGCTAGCGGGTTCGGGAGATACGCAGTATTTT; cdr3_aa: CASSQAWLAGSGDTQYF
j_call: TRBJ1-2; clone_size: NA; d_call: NA; v_call: TRBV7-3; cdr3_nt: TGTGCCAGCAGCTTAACGTACGGTTACGGCTACACCTTC; cdr3_aa: CASSLTYGYGYTF
j_call: TRBJ2-1; clone_size: NA; d_call: TRBD2; v_call: TRBV6-5; cdr3_nt: TGTGCCAGTGGGCGAGCGGGATCTGTGGACAATGAGCAGTTCTTC; cdr3_aa: CASGRAGSVDNEQFF
j_call: TRBJ1-1; clone_size: NA; d_call: NA; v_call: TRBV5-1; cdr3_nt: TGCGCCAGCAGCTTGGCCCCGGTTGATGGCACTGAAGCTTTCTTT; cdr3_aa: CASSLAPVDGTEAFF
j_call: TRBJ2-2; clone_size: NA; d_call: TRBD1; v_call: TRBV5-1; cdr3_nt: TGCGCCAGCAGCTTGGCAGGACAGGGGTATACCGGGGAGCTGTTTTTT; cdr3_aa: CASSLAGQGYTGELFF
j_call: TRBJ1-1; clone_size: NA; d_call: NA; v_call: TRBV2; cdr3_nt: TGTGCCAGCAGGGACAGTCATGCCGCGAACACTGAAGCTTTCTTT; cdr3_aa: CASRDSHAANTEAFF
j_call: TRBJ1-1; clone_size: NA; d_call: NA; v_call: TRBV5-1; cdr3_nt: TGCGCCAGCAGCTTAAATGGGGCCATGAACACTGAAGCTTTCTTT; cdr3_aa: CASSLNGAMNTEAFF
j_call: TRBJ2-2; clone_size: NA; d_call: TRBD2; v_call: TRBV5-4; cdr3_nt: TGTGCCAGCAGCTTGCTAGCGGGAGCGGGCGGGGAGCTGTTTTTT; cdr3_aa: CASSLLAGAGGELFF
j_call: TRBJ2-3; clone_size: NA; d_call: NA; v_call: TRBV24-1; cdr3_nt: TGTGCCACCAGTGTAGCTGATACGCAGTATTTT; cdr3_aa: CATSVADTQYF
j_call: TRBJ1-5; clone_size: NA; d_call: NA; v_call: TRBV6-7; cdr3_nt: TGTGCCAGCAGATGCAGGGTCTTTAGCAATCAGCCCCAGCATTTT; cdr3_aa: CASRCRVFSNQPQHF
j_call: TRBJ2-3; clone_size: NA; d_call: TRBD1; v_call: TRBV19; cdr3_nt: TGTGCCAGTAGTCCTACGACAGGGCCAGATACGCAGTATTTT; cdr3_aa: CASSPTTGPDTQYF
j_call: TRBJ2-5; clone_size: NA; d_call: TRBD1; v_call: TRBV18; cdr3_nt: TGTGCCAGCTCACCATCCCCGGACAGGGACTACCAAGAGACCCAGTACTTC; cdr3_aa: CASSPSPDRDYQETQYF
j_call: TRBJ2-5; clone_size: NA; d_call: TRBD1; v_call: TRBV5-1; cdr3_nt: TGCGCCAGCAGCGGGGGGACAGGGACAGAGACCCAGTACTTC; cdr3_aa: CASSGGTGTETQYF
j_call: TRBJ2-1; clone_size: NA; d_call: NA; v_call: TRBV6-5; cdr3_nt: TGTGCCAGCAGACACAGGGTGGGGAACAATGAGCAGTTCTTC; cdr3_aa: CASRHRVGNNEQFF
j_call: TRBJ1-5; clone_size: NA; d_call: TRBD1; v_call: TRBV28; cdr3_nt: TGTGCCAGCAGTTTATCCCTCAGGGGGCCCCTTAGCAATCAGCCCCAGCATTTT; cdr3_aa: CASSLSLRGPLSNQPQHF
j_call: TRBJ2-3; clone_size: NA; d_call: NA; v_call: TRBV11-2; cdr3_nt: TGTGCCAGCGGGCGAGGGTATAGCACAGATACGCAGTATTTT; cdr3_aa: CASGRGYSTDTQYF
j_call: TRBJ1-2; clone_size: NA; d_call: NA; v_call: TRBV7-9; cdr3_nt: TGTGCCAGCAGCTTAGGAGGGTGGACCACGAGAGGCTACACCTTC; cdr3_aa: CASSLGGWTTRGYTF
j_call: TRBJ1-5; clone_size: NA; d_call: TRBD1; v_call: TRBV7-2; cdr3_nt: TGTGCCAGCAGCTTAGGGTCGGGACAGGGCAATCAGCCCCAGCATTTT; cdr3_aa: CASSLGSGQGNQPQHF
j_call: TRBJ2-7; clone_size: NA; d_call: NA; v_call: TRBV27; cdr3_nt: TGTGCCAGCAGTTTATTAGGCGGGGAGCAGTACTTC; cdr3_aa: CASSLLGGEQYF
j_call: TRBJ2-1; clone_size: NA; d_call: NA; v_call: TRBV19; cdr3_nt: TGTGCCAGTAGTGATTGGGGAGGGGGTAACAATGAGCAGTTCTTC; cdr3_aa: CASSDWGGGNNEQFF
j_call: TRBJ1-3; clone_size: NA; d_call: NA; v_call: TRBV5-1; cdr3_nt: TGCGCCAGCAGCCCGGACAGATCGTCGGGAAACACCATATATTTT; cdr3_aa: CASSPDRSSGNTIYF
j_call: TRBJ2-5; clone_size: NA; d_call: NA; v_call: TRBV9; cdr3_nt: TGTGCCAGCAGCCTCAGGATGGGAGAGACCCAGTACTTC; cdr3_aa: CASSLRMGETQYF
j_call: TRBJ1-5; clone_size: NA; d_call: TRBD1; v_call: TRBV28; cdr3_nt: TGTGCCAGCATAGGGACAGGGGGAAGGGGGAGTAATCAGCCCCAGCATTTT; cdr3_aa: CASIGTGGRGSNQPQHF
j_call: TRBJ1-5; clone_size: NA; d_call: TRBD1; v_call: TRBV7-2; cdr3_nt: TGTGCCAGCAGTTCAGAGGGGACAGGGGGTTATCAGCCCCAGCATTTT; cdr3_aa: CASSSEGTGGYQPQHF
j_call: TRBJ1-6; clone_size: once; d_call: TRBD1; v_call: TRBV27; cdr3_nt: TGTGCCAGCAGTCCGACAGGGCAAGCACCCCTCCACTTT; cdr3_aa: CASSPTGQAPLHF
j_call: TRBJ2-1; clone_size: NA; d_call: TRBD1; v_call: TRBV11-1; cdr3_nt: TGTGCCAGCAGCTCGGGACAGTACAATGAGCAGTTCTTC; cdr3_aa: CASSSGQYNEQFF
j_call: TRBJ2-2; clone_size: NA; d_call: TRBD1; v_call: TRBV11-3; cdr3_nt: TGTGCCAGCAACCCCCGACAGGGTTCCGGGGAGCTGTTTTTT; cdr3_aa: CASNPRQGSGELFF
j_call: TRBJ2-2; clone_size: NA; d_call: TRBD2; v_call: TRBV19; cdr3_nt: TGTGCCGGACGAACTAGCGGGACGAACACCGGGGAGCTGTTTTTT; cdr3_aa: CAGRTSGTNTGELFF
j_call: TRBJ2-7; clone_size: NA; d_call: TRBD1; v_call: TRBV6-5; cdr3_nt: TGTGCCAGCAGCCGGGACAGTACCTACGAGCAGTACTTC; cdr3_aa: CASSRDSTYEQYF
j_call: TRBJ1-2; clone_size: NA; d_call: NA; v_call: TRBV16; cdr3_nt: TGTGCCAGCAGCCAATCCGGGTCGAACTATGGCTACACCTTC; cdr3_aa: CASSQSGSNYGYTF
j_call: TRBJ2-3; clone_size: NA; d_call: NA; v_call: TRBV7-3; cdr3_nt: TGTGCCAGCAGCTTAACGGGCGGGGGCTCAGATACGCAGTATTTT; cdr3_aa: CASSLTGGGSDTQYF
j_call: TRBJ1-2; clone_size: NA; d_call: NA; v_call: TRBV9; cdr3_nt: TGTGCCAGCAGCGCGATTGCAGGGATGCATGGCTACACCTTC; cdr3_aa: CASSAIAGMHGYTF
j_call: TRBJ1-1; clone_size: NA; d_call: TRBD1; v_call: TRBV3-1/TRBV3-2; cdr3_nt: TGTGCCAGCAGCCAAGTGTCAGGGGGCACTGAAGCTTTCTTT; cdr3_aa: CASSQVSGGTEAFF
j_call: TRBJ1-5; clone_size: NA; d_call: TRBD1; v_call: TRBV2; cdr3_nt: TGTGCCAGCAGTGAGGACAGGGCATCTCATCAGCCCCAGCATTTT; cdr3_aa: CASSEDRASHQPQHF
j_call: TRBJ1-6; clone_size: NA; d_call: TRBD1; v_call: TRBV5-1; cdr3_nt: TGCGCCAGCAGCTTAAGGACAGGGGTTTCACCCCTCCACTTT; cdr3_aa: CASSLRTGVSPLHF
j_call: TRBJ2-5; clone_size: NA; d_call: TRBD2; v_call: TRBV18; cdr3_nt: TGTGCCAGCTCACCATCTAGCGGGGGGTTTATTCCCCAAGAGACCCAGTACTTC; cdr3_aa: CASSPSSGGFIPQETQYF
j_call: TRBJ1-5; clone_size: NA; d_call: TRBD1; v_call: TRBV5-1; cdr3_nt: TGCGCCAGCAGCTTGTGGACAGGGGCTGGCCAGCCCCAGCATTTT; cdr3_aa: CASSLWTGAGQPQHF
j_call: TRBJ2-5; clone_size: NA; d_call: NA; v_call: TRBV6-5; cdr3_nt: TGTGCCAGCAGTTCCTGGGACTCCGAGACCCAGTACTTC; cdr3_aa: CASSSWDSETQYF
j_call: TRBJ2-7; clone_size: few; d_call: TRBD2; v_call: TRBV5-1; cdr3_nt: TGCGCCAGCAGCTTACTAGCGGCCACGACCTGGAGCTCCTACGAGCAGTACTTC; cdr3_aa: CASSLLAATTWSSYEQYF
j_call: TRBJ1-5; clone_size: NA; d_call: TRBD1; v_call: TRBV9; cdr3_nt: TGTGCCAGCAGCGTAGGGGGACAGATAAATCAGCCCCAGCATTTT; cdr3_aa: CASSVGGQINQPQHF
j_call: TRBJ2-3; clone_size: NA; d_call: TRBD1; v_call: TRBV7-3; cdr3_nt: TGTGCCAGCAGCCAGCCGCTCCTCGGACAGGGGACAGATACGCAGTATTTT; cdr3_aa: CASSQPLLGQGTDTQYF
j_call: TRBJ1-4; clone_size: NA; d_call: NA; v_call: TRBV5-1; cdr3_nt: TGCGCCAGCAGCTTGGATCCCAGGGGAGCCAATGAAAAACTGTTTTTT; cdr3_aa: CASSLDPRGANEKLFF
j_call: TRBJ2-3; clone_size: NA; d_call: NA; v_call: TRBV2; cdr3_nt: TGTGCCAGCAGCATGGAGCGTCGCACAGATACGCAGTATTTT; cdr3_aa: CASSMERRTDTQYF
j_call: TRBJ2-3; clone_size: NA; d_call: TRBD2; v_call: TRBV7-8; cdr3_nt: TGTGCCAGCAGCCCTACTAGCGGGGTGAGCACAGATACGCAGTATTTT; cdr3_aa: CASSPTSGVSTDTQYF
j_call: TRBJ1-5; clone_size: NA; d_call: TRBD1; v_call: TRBV18; cdr3_nt: TGTGCCAGCTCACCACCGACAGGGGGTGGACAGCCCCAGCATTTT; cdr3_aa: CASSPPTGGGQPQHF
j_call: TRBJ1-1; clone_size: NA; d_call: NA; v_call: TRBV28; cdr3_nt: TGTGCCAGCCGCCTGGGAGGGCCCTACACTGAAGCTTTCTTT; cdr3_aa: CASRLGGPYTEAFF
j_call: TRBJ2-7; clone_size: NA; d_call: TRBD1; v_call: TRBV29-1; cdr3_nt: TGCAGCGTTGAAAAGAGGACCGGGACAGGGACCTACGAGCAGTACTTC; cdr3_aa: CSVEKRTGTGTYEQYF